This record covers a single TCR beta chain. Its antigen remains unknown. Germline V gene data show CDR1 as SGHNT and CDR2 as YYREEE (reference sequence). Trimming stripped 0 bases from V and 0 bases from J, with 12 bases between. The CDR3 totals 16 residues. This sample is drawn from a study of OX40 agonist ivuxolimab in advanced cancers. Across the whole study: Ivuxolimab, an antibody acting as an agonist of OX40 (CD134), was used to treat patients. Intravenous ivuxolimab at 0.01 to 10 mg/kg was given to patients every 2 weeks. Patients with prior anti-PD-1, anti-PD-L1 or anti-CTLA-4 therapy were eligible; approximately 40% had some.

Study findings and constraints: CD8+ T cells showed, on average, more clonal expansion than CD4+ cells.

Repertoires were generated with immunoSEQ multiplex PCR, while TCRdb's copy carries only in-frame clones and drops some. The sample shows 25,000 to 35,000 clones, around four fifths of them seen only once. The receptor was isolated from an adult with an advanced solid tumor such as melanoma, head and neck, liver or kidney cancer. The chain links TRBV5-4 to TRBJ1-1; a possible D gene is TRBD1 (5 bases). Sequenced here: CD4+ or CD8+ T cells sorted from blood, sampled in a trial of the OX40 agonist ivuxolimab. The CDR3 protein is CASSLGQGRVNTEAFF. The CDR3 DNA sequence: TGTGCCAGCAGCTTGGGGCAGGGTCGGGTGAACACTGAAGCTTTCTTT.